The 5 T cell receptor beta chains reported below all come from one sample, sequenced in a study of blood T cell repertoires in COVID-19. Sequenced by immunoSEQ multiplex PCR; TCRdb stores in-frame clones only, minus some. The repertoire includes roughly 230,000 clones, over 70% of them detected once, and about 9% sits in the top ten. Specimen: peripheral blood. These receptors all stem from a man aged 40-49 years with active or convalescent COVID-19.

The chain recombines TRBV19 with TRBJ1-1; D unresolved. In germline, CDR1 is LNHDA, CDR2 SQIVND (reference sequence). This CDR3 is built from 17 residues. V was shortened by 0 bases and J by 0 bases, with 14 bases between the two germline ends. The CDR3 region has the DNA TGTGCCAGTAGTATAGAGGGTGCTCAGGTAATGAACACTGAAGCTTTCTTT. This translates into CASSIEGAQVMNTEAFF.

The CDR3, as DNA: TGTGCCAGCAGTGAGAGGGAGAACACTGAAGCTTTCTTT. Amino acids: CASSERENTEAFF. The rearrangement uses TRBV6-1 and TRBJ1-1; D is ambiguous. This CDR3 region has 13 residues. Deletions cut 3 bases from V and 1 base from J, with 6 bases between. Per the germline V gene, CDR1 is MNHNS and CDR2 is SASEGT.

The chain combines TRBV27 with TRBJ1-4; 8 nucleotides line up with TRBD1. CDR1 MNHEY and CDR2 SMNVEV come from the germline V gene (reference sequence). V was pared by 6 bases and J by 6 bases, with 12 bases of the junction left unmatched. The CDR3 spans 16 residues. CDR3 residues: CASRRTGTLSYEKLFF. Here the CDR3 DNA reads TGTGCCAGCAGACGGACAGGGACCCTCTCGTATGAAAAACTGTTTTTT.

The rearrangement uses TRBV5-1 and TRBJ1-4; 7 nucleotides line up with TRBD1. V lost 1 base to trimming and J lost 1 base; unmatched junction nucleotides: 4. This CDR3 is 16 amino acids long. The germline CDR1 and CDR2 sequences are SGHRS and YFSETQ. The CDR3 loop is CASSLTGEVTNEKLFF. The DNA of the CDR3 is TGCGCCAGCAGCTTGACAGGGGAAGTAACTAATGAAAAACTGTTTTTT.

The V call is TRBV13, the J call TRBJ2-2; possibly TRBD1 for D (5 bases). The CDR3 has 15 amino acids. Between the trimmed V and J ends, which lost 5 bases and 2 bases, there was a span of 12 bases. Germline V gives CDR1 PRHDT, CDR2 FYEKMQ (reference sequence). The CDR3 loop is CASSPRDTNTGELFF. The CDR3 nucleotides are TGTGCCAGCAGCCCCAGGGATACAAACACCGGGGAGCTGTTTTTT. The whole variable domain, filled in from reference TRBV13 and TRBJ2-2, reads AAGVIQSPRHLIKEKRETATLKCYPIPRHDTVYWYQQGPGQDPQFLISFYEKMQSDKGSIPDRFSAQQFSDYHSELNMSSLELGDSALYFCASSPRDTNTGELFFGEGSRLTVL.